A selection of T cell receptor beta chains follows, all from one sample in a study of spatial heterogeneity in lung cancer. TCRdb re-called the 5' RACE reads with MiXCR, one entry per CDR3 protein. The sample shows around 16,000 distinct CDR3 sequences, 6.5% to 7% of them seen only once. This material consisted of lung tumor tissue, taken at surgery. Receptors originate from a female donor with early-stage non-small cell lung cancer. Both conserved end residues are trimmed from each CDR3. Each record gives: clone size, J gene, V gene, CDR3 protein. Sizes are listed as once, few or many counts, or a class when the clone is expanded.

size: many
J: TRBJ2-5
V: TRBV18
CDR3: ASSPPGSGGQETQY

size: many
J: TRBJ1-4
V: TRBV6-1
CDR3: ASSEAPYRGLVRGNEKLF

size: medium-sized
J: TRBJ2-1
V: TRBV24-1
CDR3: ATSDPRSAGVEDEQF

size: many
J: TRBJ2-1
V: TRBV10-3
CDR3: AISGSGRGVNNEQF

size: many
J: TRBJ1-1
V: TRBV12-3/TRBV12-4
CDR3: ASSLAGLGGRGTEAF

size: many
J: TRBJ2-1
V: TRBV7-8
CDR3: ASSFSRGLNEQF

size: many
J: TRBJ1-1
V: TRBV29-1
CDR3: SVEQGMNTEAF

size: many
J: TRBJ1-2
V: TRBV7-9
CDR3: ASSLETGPNT

size: many
J: TRBJ1-5
V: TRBV19
CDR3: ASSIGRDQPQH

size: many
J: TRBJ2-5
V: TRBV11-2
CDR3: ASSLFPAGGEETQY

size: medium-sized
J: TRBJ2-6
V: TRBV6-2/TRBV6-3
CDR3: AVKTGQTSGANVLT

size: many
J: TRBJ2-5
V: TRBV6-5
CDR3: ASSAIGETQY

size: many
J: TRBJ2-7
V: TRBV6-5
CDR3: ASSLPPDGGSGEQY

size: many
J: TRBJ2-3
V: TRBV20-1
CDR3: SANPTDTQY

size: many
J: TRBJ2-7
V: TRBV14
CDR3: ASSPPTGFYEQY

size: many
J: TRBJ2-2
V: TRBV28
CDR3: ASTSGAGWTGELF

size: many
J: TRBJ2-1
V: TRBV18
CDR3: ASSRQGFSDEQF